A selection of T cell receptor beta chains follows, all from one sample in a study of vaccination and CD4 T cells after COVID-19. TCRdb reanalysed the PCR reads using MiXCR and keeps one entry per CDR3 protein. The sample contains approximately 20,000 distinct CDR3 sequences, 60% of which appear only once. The sample here was CD4+ T cells from blood, taken after SARS-CoV-2 vaccination. The origin of the receptors is a human donor who had recovered from COVID-19. CDR3s include the opening cysteine and the closing phenylalanine or tryptophan.

CDR3aa: CATSDGLAGGSDTQYF
v_gene: TRBV24-1
j_gene: TRBJ2-3

CDR3aa: CASSFWNTGELFF
v_gene: TRBV28
j_gene: TRBJ2-2

CDR3aa: CASRGGQGARTQYF
v_gene: TRBV6-1
j_gene: TRBJ2-5

CDR3aa: CATASNTGELFF
v_gene: TRBV19
j_gene: TRBJ2-2

CDR3aa: CASSNQETQYF
v_gene: TRBV7-2
j_gene: TRBJ2-5

CDR3aa: CASSGVGQRQPQHF
v_gene: TRBV2
j_gene: TRBJ1-5

CDR3aa: CASSPGTGALGETQYF
v_gene: TRBV7-2
j_gene: TRBJ2-5

CDR3aa: CASSLVLGLQETQYF
v_gene: TRBV7-9
j_gene: TRBJ2-5

CDR3aa: CSAHPGTTRWEQYF
v_gene: TRBV20-1
j_gene: TRBJ2-7

CDR3aa: CASRSRGSTNSPLHF
v_gene: TRBV28
j_gene: TRBJ1-6

CDR3aa: CSAPGAGEQFF
v_gene: TRBV20-1
j_gene: TRBJ2-1

CDR3aa: CSARDRAGLQETQYF
v_gene: TRBV20-1
j_gene: TRBJ2-5

CDR3aa: CSATLAGDSYEQYF
v_gene: TRBV20-1
j_gene: TRBJ2-7

CDR3aa: CASSLVSGPYNEQFF
v_gene: TRBV11-3
j_gene: TRBJ2-1

CDR3aa: CAWSVPGQVYGYTF
v_gene: TRBV30
j_gene: TRBJ1-2

CDR3aa: CSALAGRETQYF
v_gene: TRBV20-1
j_gene: TRBJ2-5

CDR3aa: CASSLTRDRVGEQYF
v_gene: TRBV7-9
j_gene: TRBJ2-7

CDR3aa: CASTRQASASSYNEQFF
v_gene: TRBV6-1
j_gene: TRBJ2-1

CDR3aa: CASSLGGDVGHQPQHF
v_gene: TRBV5-8
j_gene: TRBJ1-5

CDR3aa: CATSDSPGRNIQYF
v_gene: TRBV24-1
j_gene: TRBJ2-4

CDR3aa: CASSLGGNTEAFF
v_gene: TRBV11-3
j_gene: TRBJ1-1

CDR3aa: CASSGAGTAFSPYEQYF
v_gene: TRBV23-1
j_gene: TRBJ2-7

CDR3aa: CASSLMRGGNGGELFF
v_gene: TRBV7-3
j_gene: TRBJ2-2

CDR3aa: CASSRQRVVEKLFF
v_gene: TRBV6-1
j_gene: TRBJ1-4

CDR3aa: CATPGQWDRATDTQYF
v_gene: TRBV2
j_gene: TRBJ2-3

CDR3aa: CASRFARTASTYEQYF
v_gene: TRBV2
j_gene: TRBJ2-7

CDR3aa: CASSGASGNIQYF
v_gene: TRBV6-1
j_gene: TRBJ2-4

CDR3aa: CASSEGQGGANYGYTF
v_gene: TRBV6-4
j_gene: TRBJ1-2

CDR3aa: CATGRTSGNTGELFF
v_gene: TRBV24-1
j_gene: TRBJ2-2

CDR3aa: CSARDPLVTETQYF
v_gene: TRBV20-1
j_gene: TRBJ2-5

CDR3aa: CASSGLPGQGFIEAFF
v_gene: TRBV6-1
j_gene: TRBJ1-1

CDR3aa: CSAQTGGSSNEQYF
v_gene: TRBV20-1
j_gene: TRBJ2-7

CDR3aa: CASSREYVGVQETQYF
v_gene: TRBV7-9
j_gene: TRBJ2-5

CDR3aa: CASSGFVPAGIGANVLTF
v_gene: TRBV2
j_gene: TRBJ2-6

CDR3aa: CASSPPGRSGAEAFF
v_gene: TRBV6-1
j_gene: TRBJ1-1

CDR3aa: CSASTRVSGANVLTF
v_gene: TRBV20-1
j_gene: TRBJ2-6

CDR3aa: CATSDVRHSLDKNIQYF
v_gene: TRBV24-1
j_gene: TRBJ2-4

CDR3aa: CASSFTGVSYEQYF
v_gene: TRBV5-1
j_gene: TRBJ2-7

CDR3aa: CASSLGGRAPDTQYF
v_gene: TRBV7-2
j_gene: TRBJ2-3

CDR3aa: CASSNDPSLGTQYF
v_gene: TRBV19
j_gene: TRBJ2-5

CDR3aa: CSLGAQRLQETQYF
v_gene: TRBV20-1
j_gene: TRBJ2-5

CDR3aa: CSASTANAGTGLHHEQFF
v_gene: TRBV20-1
j_gene: TRBJ2-1

CDR3aa: CSATPGQRMYQETQYF
v_gene: TRBV20-1
j_gene: TRBJ2-5

CDR3aa: CAISGGLAGDVYEQYF
v_gene: TRBV10-3
j_gene: TRBJ2-7

CDR3aa: CASSIADRASTYGYTF
v_gene: TRBV19
j_gene: TRBJ1-2

CDR3aa: CSAGPQGDGYTF
v_gene: TRBV29-1
j_gene: TRBJ1-2

CDR3aa: CASSLIQGVGSPLHF
v_gene: TRBV5-8
j_gene: TRBJ1-6

CDR3aa: CASSIIRAWMLPNYGYTF
v_gene: TRBV19
j_gene: TRBJ1-2

CDR3aa: CAWCTGTVNSPLHF
v_gene: TRBV30
j_gene: TRBJ1-6